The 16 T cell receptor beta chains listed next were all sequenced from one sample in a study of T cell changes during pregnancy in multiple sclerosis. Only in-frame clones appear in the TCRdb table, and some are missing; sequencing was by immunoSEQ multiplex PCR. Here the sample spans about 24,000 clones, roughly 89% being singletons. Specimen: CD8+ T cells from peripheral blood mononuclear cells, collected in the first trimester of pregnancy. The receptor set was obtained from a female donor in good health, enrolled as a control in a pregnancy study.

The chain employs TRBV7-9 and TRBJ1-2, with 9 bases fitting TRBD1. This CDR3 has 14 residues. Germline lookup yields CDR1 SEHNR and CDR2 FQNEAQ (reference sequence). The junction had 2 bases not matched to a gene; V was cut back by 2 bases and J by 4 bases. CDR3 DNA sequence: TGTGCCAGCAGCTTATTGGGACAGGGCTATGGCTACACCTTC. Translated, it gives CASSLLGQGYGYTF.

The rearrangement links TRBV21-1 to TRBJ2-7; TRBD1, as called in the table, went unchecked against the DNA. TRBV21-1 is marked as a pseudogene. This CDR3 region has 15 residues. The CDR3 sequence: CASRSPGQSVYEQYF. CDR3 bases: TGTGCCAGCCGCTCCCCGGGACAGTCCGTCTACGAGCAGTACTTC.

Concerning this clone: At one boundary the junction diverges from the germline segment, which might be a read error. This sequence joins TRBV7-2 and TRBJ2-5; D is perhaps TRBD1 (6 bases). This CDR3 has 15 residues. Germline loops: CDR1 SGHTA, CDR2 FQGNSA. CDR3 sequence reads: CASSPRGGTQETQYF. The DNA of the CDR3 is TGCGCCAGCAGCCCCCGAGGGGGTACCCAAGAGACCCAGTACTTC. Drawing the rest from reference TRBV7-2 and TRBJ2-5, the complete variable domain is GAGVSQSPSNKVTEKGKDVELRCDPISGHTALYWYRQSLGQGLEFLIYFQGNSAPDKSGLPSDRFSAERTGGSVSTLTIQRTQQEDSAVYLCASSPRGGTQETQYFGPGTRLLVL.

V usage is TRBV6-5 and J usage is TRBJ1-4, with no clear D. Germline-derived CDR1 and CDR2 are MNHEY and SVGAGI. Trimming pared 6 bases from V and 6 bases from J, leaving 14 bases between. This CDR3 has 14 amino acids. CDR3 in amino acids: CASSTFQEDEKLFF. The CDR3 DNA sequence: TGTGCCAGCAGCACGTTCCAAGAGGATGAAAAACTGTTTTTT.

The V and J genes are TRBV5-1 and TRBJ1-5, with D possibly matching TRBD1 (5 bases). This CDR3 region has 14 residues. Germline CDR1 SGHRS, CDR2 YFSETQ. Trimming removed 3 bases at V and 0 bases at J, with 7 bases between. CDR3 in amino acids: CASSSTVSNQPQHF. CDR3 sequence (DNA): TGCGCCAGCAGCTCGACAGTTAGCAATCAGCCCCAGCATTTT. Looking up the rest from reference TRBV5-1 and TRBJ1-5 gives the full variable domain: KAGVTQTPRYLIKTRGQQVTLSCSPISGHRSVSWYQQTPGQGLQFLFEYFSETQRNKGNFPGRFSGRQFSNSRSEMNVSTLELGDSALYLCASSSTVSNQPQHFGDGTRLSIL.

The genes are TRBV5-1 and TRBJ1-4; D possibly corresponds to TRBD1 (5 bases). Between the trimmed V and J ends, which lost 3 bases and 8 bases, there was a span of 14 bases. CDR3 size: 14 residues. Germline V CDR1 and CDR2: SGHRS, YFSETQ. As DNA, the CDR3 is TGCGCCAGCAGCTCGGGCCCGGGGGAAGAAAAACTGTTTTTT. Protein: CASSSGPGEEKLFF.

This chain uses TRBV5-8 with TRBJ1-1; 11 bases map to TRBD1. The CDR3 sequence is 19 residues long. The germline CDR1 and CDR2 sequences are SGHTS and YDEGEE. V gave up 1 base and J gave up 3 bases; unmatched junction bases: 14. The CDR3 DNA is TGTGCCAGCAGCTTGTGGGAACGGGACAGGGGGGTGCGGGACACTGAAGCTTTCTTT. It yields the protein CASSLWERDRGVRDTEAFF.

Here the CDR3 reads CASVDRGRVNTEAFF. DNA of the CDR3: TGTGCCAGCGTAGACAGGGGGCGGGTGAACACTGAAGCTTTCTTT. The chain employs TRBV2 and TRBJ1-1, with TRBD1 matching over 10 bases. Germline loops: CDR1 SNHLY, CDR2 FYNNEI. The CDR3 runs to 15 residues. The trim removed 8 bases at V and 0 bases at J, leaving 6 bases unmatched.

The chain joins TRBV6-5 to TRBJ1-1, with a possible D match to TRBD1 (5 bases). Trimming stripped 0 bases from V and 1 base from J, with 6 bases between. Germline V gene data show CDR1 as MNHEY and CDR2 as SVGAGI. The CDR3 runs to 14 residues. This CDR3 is CASSYSGGNTEAFF. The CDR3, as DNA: TGTGCCAGCAGTTACTCCGGGGGGAACACTGAAGCTTTCTTT.

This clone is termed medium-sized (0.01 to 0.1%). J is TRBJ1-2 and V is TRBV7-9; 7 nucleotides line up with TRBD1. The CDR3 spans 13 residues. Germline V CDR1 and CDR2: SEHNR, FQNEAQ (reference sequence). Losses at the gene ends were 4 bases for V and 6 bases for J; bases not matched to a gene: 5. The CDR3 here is CASSSYTGDGYTF. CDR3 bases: TGTGCCAGCAGCTCCTATACAGGGGATGGCTACACCTTC.

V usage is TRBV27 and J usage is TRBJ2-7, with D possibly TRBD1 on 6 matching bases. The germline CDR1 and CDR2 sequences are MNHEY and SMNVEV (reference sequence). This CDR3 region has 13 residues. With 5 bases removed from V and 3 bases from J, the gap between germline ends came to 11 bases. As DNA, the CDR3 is TGTGCCAGCAGTCCGGGACACCTCTACGAGCAGTACTTC. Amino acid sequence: CASSPGHLYEQYF.

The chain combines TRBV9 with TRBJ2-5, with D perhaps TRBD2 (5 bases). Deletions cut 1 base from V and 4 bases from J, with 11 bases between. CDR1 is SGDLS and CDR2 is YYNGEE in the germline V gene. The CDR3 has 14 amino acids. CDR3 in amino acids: CASSVTGVGETQYF. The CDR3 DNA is TGTGCCAGCAGCGTAACCGGGGTCGGAGAGACCCAGTACTTC. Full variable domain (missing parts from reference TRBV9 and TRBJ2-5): DSGVTQTPKHLITATGQRVTLRCSPRSGDLSVYWYQQSLDQGLQFLIQYYNGEERAKGNILERFSAQQFPDLHSELNLSSLELGDSALYFCASSVTGVGETQYFGPGTRLLVL.

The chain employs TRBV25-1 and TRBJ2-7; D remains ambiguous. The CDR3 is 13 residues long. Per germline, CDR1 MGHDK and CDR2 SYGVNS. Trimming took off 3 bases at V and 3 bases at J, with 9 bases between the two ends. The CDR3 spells CASSDRYDYEQYF. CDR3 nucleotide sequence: TGTGCCAGCAGTGACAGGTACGACTACGAGCAGTACTTC.

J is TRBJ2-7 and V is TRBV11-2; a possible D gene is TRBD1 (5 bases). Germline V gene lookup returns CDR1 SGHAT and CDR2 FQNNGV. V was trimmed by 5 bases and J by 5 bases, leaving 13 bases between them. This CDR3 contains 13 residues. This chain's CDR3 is CASSLGLGDEQYF. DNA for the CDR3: TGTGCCAGCAGCCTGGGGCTAGGCGACGAGCAGTACTTC.

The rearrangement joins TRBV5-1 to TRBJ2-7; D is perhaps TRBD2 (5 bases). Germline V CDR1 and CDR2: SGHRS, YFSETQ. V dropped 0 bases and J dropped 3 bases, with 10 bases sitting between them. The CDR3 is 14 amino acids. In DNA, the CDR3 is TGCGCCAGCAGCTTGGCCGAGGGATTCTACGAGCAGTACTTC. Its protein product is CASSLAEGFYEQYF. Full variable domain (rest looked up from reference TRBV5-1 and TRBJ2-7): KAGVTQTPRYLIKTRGQQVTLSCSPISGHRSVSWYQQTPGQGLQFLFEYFSETQRNKGNFPGRFSGRQFSNSRSEMNVSTLELGDSALYLCASSLAEGFYEQYFGPGTRLTVT.

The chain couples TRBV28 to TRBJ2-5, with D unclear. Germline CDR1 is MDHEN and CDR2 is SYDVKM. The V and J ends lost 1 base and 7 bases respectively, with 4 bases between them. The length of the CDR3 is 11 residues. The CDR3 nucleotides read TGTGCCAGCAGTTTATCGGGGACCCAGTACTTC. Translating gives CASSLSGTQYF.